Listed below are T cell receptor beta chains from one sample, sequenced in a study of blood T cells in healthy people across ages. One entry per CDR3 protein, called by TCRdb with MiXCR from the 5' RACE reads. The sample contains about 1.7 million distinct CDR3 sequences, about 28% of which appear only once. The sequencing input was blood. The receptors were sampled from a woman aged 25 to 45 in good health. CDR3s leave out the opening cysteine and the closing phenylalanine or tryptophan.

j_call | cdr3_length | v_call | cdr3_aa
TRBJ2-3 | 13 | TRBV29-1 | SAQPGGGSSNTQY
TRBJ2-4 | 12 | TRBV9 | ASSVAQRGYEQY
TRBJ1-2 | 11 | TRBV5-1 | ASSLERARGYT
TRBJ2-7 | 13 | TRBV20-1 | SARDGASGAYEQY
TRBJ1-1 | 12 | TRBV6-5 | ASRPDTTNTEAF
TRBJ2-1 | 14 | TRBV24-1 | ATSDFGLADHNEQF
TRBJ2-4 | 14 | TRBV4-1 | ASSQDRGPEKNIQY
TRBJ1-4 | 15 | TRBV20-1 | SALKFEQGALNEKLF
TRBJ2-1 | 11 | TRBV6-5 | ASSTGPWGEQF
. | 13 | TRBV28 | ASSLQGTTPYEQY